One sample yielded the 29 T cell receptor beta chains listed below, sequenced in a study of CD8 T cells in ankylosing spondylitis. General study results and limits: One TCR beta motif, made up of roughly eight highly homologous variants, appeared characteristic of ankylosing spondylitis blood.

TCRdb reprocessed the 5' RACE reads with MiXCR, giving one entry per CDR3 protein. The sample lists some 840,000 distinct CDR3 sequences, approximately 12% seen once, with around 0.51% in the top ten. For these receptors, no antigen is known. The sequencing input was blood, either unsorted or a sorted T cell fraction (not recorded which). The receptor set was obtained from a male donor with ankylosing spondylitis.

This clonotype showed up many times. This chain joins TRBV5-1 and TRBJ1-2; TRBD1 might be the D (5 bases). Germline V gene lookup returns CDR1 SGHRS and CDR2 YFSETQ. The CDR3 runs 18 residues. Trimming left V 1 base short and J 0 bases short, with 19 bases between. The CDR3 DNA is TGCGCCAGCAGCTTGATCGTTCTCGGGACGGAAACTAACTATGGCTACACCTTC. It translates to CASSLIVLGTETNYGYTF. The variable domain in full, completed from reference TRBV5-1 and TRBJ1-2, reads KAGVTQTPRYLIKTRGQQVTLSCSPISGHRSVSWYQQTPGQGLQFLFEYFSETQRNKGNFPGRFSGRQFSNSRSEMNVSTLELGDSALYLCASSLIVLGTETNYGYTFGSGTRLTVV.

This clonotype was recorded at least ten times. The chain recombines TRBV12-3 or TRBV12-4 with TRBJ2-5, with unresolved D. Trimming pared 2 bases from V and 0 bases from J, leaving 7 bases between. This CDR3 comprises 14 residues. This chain's CDR3 is CASSLRSYQETQYF. The DNA of the CDR3 is TGTGCCAGCAGTTTACGAAGTTACCAAGAGACCCAGTACTTC.

This clonotype came up a few times. The chain employs TRBV18 and TRBJ1-2; D remains ambiguous. This CDR3 is 14 amino acids long. With 3 bases removed from V and 0 bases from J, the gap between germline ends came to 8 bases. Germline values: CDR1 KGHSH, CDR2 LQKENI. The CDR3 here is CASSPPGSNYGYTF. The CDR3 bases are TGTGCCAGCTCACCCCCTGGATCTAACTATGGCTACACCTTC.

The rearrangement uses TRBV20-1 and TRBJ2-1; tentative D call: TRBD1 (6 bases). There are 14 residues in the CDR3. Germline CDR1 DFQATT, CDR2 SNEGSKA (reference sequence). The germline V and J ends were trimmed by 1 base and 8 bases, with 15 bases remaining between them. For the CDR3, the DNA is TGCAGTGCTAGAGCATCCACAGGGTGGGATGAGCAGTTCTTC. Its protein is CSARASTGWDEQFF.

The V gene is TRBV5-1, the J gene TRBJ1-1; a possible D gene is TRBD1 (6 bases). Trimming left V 1 base short and J 2 bases short, with 12 bases between. The CDR3 covers 15 residues. Germline lookup yields CDR1 SGHRS and CDR2 YFSETQ. The CDR3 reads CASSLSPGTNTEAFF. The CDR3 region has the DNA TGCGCCAGCAGCTTGTCCCCGGGGACAAACACTGAAGCTTTCTTT.

The chain couples TRBV3-1 to TRBJ2-1, with D hard to call. CDR1 and CDR2 (germline): LGHDT, YNNKEL (reference sequence). The CDR3 is 16 amino acids. The V gene lost 4 bases and the J gene lost 5 bases, with 18 bases spanning the gap. CDR3 region: CASSPLTPPIDNEQFF. In DNA, the CDR3 is TGTGCCAGCAGCCCTCTAACTCCGCCTATAGACAATGAGCAGTTCTTC.

This clonotype was detected only a few times. V and J are TRBV24-1 and TRBJ2-3; 14 bases are a match to TRBD2. Germline trimming cut 0 bases from V and 7 bases from J; bases unmatched to any gene: 2. This CDR3 contains 16 residues. Germline-derived CDR1 and CDR2 are KGHDR and SFDVKD. The CDR3 spells CATSDLGTSGSHTQYF. CDR3 coding DNA: TGTGCCACCAGTGATTTGGGGACTAGCGGGAGTCATACGCAGTATTTT.

This clonotype was detected many times. As DNA, the CDR3 is TGCAGTGCTAGGCCAGGGGATGGAAAACTGTTTTTT. Its translation is CSARPGDGKLFF. The gene calls are TRBV20-1 and TRBJ1-4; D possibly corresponds to TRBD1 (6 bases). Germline V gene sequence: CDR1 DFQATT, CDR2 SNEGSKA (reference sequence). This CDR3 is 12 amino acids long. The germline V and J ends were trimmed by 3 bases and 10 bases, with 12 bases remaining between them.

The chain couples TRBV7-2 to TRBJ1-1, with a tentative D call TRBD1 (5 bases). The CDR3 has 13 residues. Germline-derived CDR1 and CDR2 are SGHTA and FQGNSA. Trimming left V 3 bases short and J 5 bases short, with 10 bases between. CDR3 region: CASSFRVETEAFF. The CDR3 bases are TGTGCCAGCAGCTTCAGGGTGGAGACTGAAGCTTTCTTT.

This chain uses TRBV7-3 with TRBJ1-4, with a possible D match to TRBD1 (5 bases). The germline V gene has CDR1 SGHTA and CDR2 FQGTGA. The V gene lost 5 bases and the J gene lost 8 bases, with 18 bases spanning the gap. The CDR3 runs to 15 residues. CDR3 DNA sequence: TGTGCCAGCAGCCCAACGGGGTCTCCAGGGGAAAAACTGTTTTTT. Amino acid sequence: CASSPTGSPGEKLFF.

This clonotype was seen ten or more times. The V call is TRBV20-1, the J call TRBJ2-3; tentative D call: TRBD2 (7 bases). The germline CDR1 and CDR2 sequences are DFQATT and SNEGSKA (reference sequence). V lost 6 bases, J lost 4 bases, and 17 bases lay in between. There are 14 residues in the CDR3. CDR3: CSARAGGRADTQYF. Here the CDR3 DNA reads TGCAGTGCCAGGGCCGGGGGGCGGGCAGATACGCAGTATTTT.

The rearrangement uses TRBV25-1 and TRBJ1-1; unclear D gene. The CDR3 length is 14 residues. V was clipped by 8 bases and J by 0 bases, with 13 bases between them. Per the germline V gene, CDR1 is MGHDK and CDR2 is SYGVNS. Written as DNA, the CDR3 is TGTGCCAGCGCCCAGAGGGATATGAACACTGAAGCTTTCTTT. It is translated as CASAQRDMNTEAFF.

This chain links TRBV4-3 with TRBJ2-3; D not certain. CDR1 is LGHNA and CDR2 is YSLEER in the germline V gene. This CDR3 spans 16 amino acids. V lost 0 bases and J lost 0, with 10 bases in between. The DNA of the CDR3 is TGCGCCAGCAGCCAAGATATTGCGCTCAGCACAGATACGCAGTATTTT. Residues: CASSQDIALSTDTQYF.

This sequence joins TRBV9 and TRBJ1-2; 8 nucleotides match TRBD1. V lost 0 bases, J lost 1 base, and 2 bases stayed unmatched. CDR1 is SGDLS, CDR2 YYNGEE, per germline. The CDR3 sequence is 15 residues long. CDR3 bases: TGTGCCAGCAGCGTAGCCGGGACAGGTAACTATGGCTACACCTTC. It codes for CASSVAGTGNYGYTF.

This clonotype turned up a few times. The CDR3 nucleotides read TGCAGTGCTGGATTCCGGACTAGGGATGAGCAGTTCTTC. Translation gives CSAGFRTRDEQFF. The chain employs TRBV20-1 and TRBJ2-1; 7 nucleotides align to TRBD2. In germline, CDR1 is DFQATT, CDR2 SNEGSKA (reference sequence). The CDR3 loop spans 13 amino acids. Losses at the gene ends were 5 bases for V and 8 bases for J; bases not matched to a gene: 9.

In this sample, this clonotype turned up a few times. The gene calls are TRBV20-1 and TRBJ2-1; TRBD2 matches 9 bases. The CDR3 runs 16 residues. Germline CDR1 reads DFQATT; CDR2 reads SNEGSKA (reference sequence). The V and J ends lost 2 bases and 4 bases, in that order; junction bases with no gene match: 9. The CDR3 is CSARRMSSGDYNEQFF. The DNA of the CDR3 is TGCAGTGCTAGAAGGATGTCTAGCGGGGATTACAATGAGCAGTTCTTC.

This chain joins TRBV28 and TRBJ1-2; a weak D match, TRBD1 (6 bases). Trimming removed 5 bases at V and 4 bases at J, with 20 bases between. Germline V gene data show CDR1 as MDHEN and CDR2 as SYDVKM. This CDR3 is 16 amino acids long. CDR3 region: CASSRTWDTSTYGYTF. CDR3 coding DNA: TGTGCCAGCAGTCGAACCTGGGACACCTCCACCTATGGCTACACCTTC.

The chain joins TRBV20-1 to TRBJ2-7, with unresolved D. Germline CDR1 reads DFQATT; CDR2 reads SNEGSKA (reference sequence). Trimming took off 5 bases at V and 0 bases at J, with 14 bases between the two ends. The CDR3 is 14 residues long. The CDR3 DNA sequence: TGCAGTGCTCTCAAAGACTGGAACTCCTACGAGCAGTACTTC. It yields the protein CSALKDWNSYEQYF.

The chain combines TRBV6-2 or TRBV6-3 with TRBJ2-1, with a possible D match to TRBD1 (6 bases). This CDR3 has 15 amino acids. Germline lookup yields CDR1 MNHEY and CDR2 SVGEGT. V lost 2 bases and J 3 bases, leaving 11 bases between the germline ends. DNA of the CDR3: TGTGCCAGCAGTTACCCCGGGACACTCTACAATGAGCAGTTCTTC. Residues: CASSYPGTLYNEQFF.

The rearrangement joins TRBV20-1 to TRBJ2-7; no definite D call. The germline V and J ends were trimmed by 2 bases and 4 bases, with 24 bases remaining between them. CDR3 size: 17 residues. The germline CDR1 and CDR2 sequences are DFQATT and SNEGSKA (reference sequence). This chain's CDR3 is CSARRKGPSSIDYEQYF. The CDR3 DNA reads TGCAGTGCTAGACGGAAGGGCCCTTCCTCTATAGATTACGAGCAGTACTTC.

This clonotype was picked up many times. The chain is built from TRBV7-6 and TRBJ2-1; 15 nucleotides align to TRBD2. Germline V gene lookup returns CDR1 SGHVS and CDR2 FNYEAQ. With V trimmed by 2 bases and J by 4 bases, 3 bases remained unmatched. The CDR3 is made up of 17 amino acids. As DNA, the CDR3 is TGTGCCAGCAGCTTAATGGGACTAGCGGGAGGTTACAATGAGCAGTTCTTC. Translation: CASSLMGLAGGYNEQFF.

This clonotype was seen only a few times. This chain uses TRBV10-3 with TRBJ1-5, with D unresolved. CDR3 size: 14 residues. V dropped 3 bases and J dropped 3 bases, with 9 bases sitting between them. In germline, CDR1 is ENHRY, CDR2 SYGVKD. The CDR3 sequence is CAISENASNQPQHF. Here the CDR3 DNA reads TGTGCCATCAGTGAAAACGCGTCCAATCAGCCCCAGCATTTT.

There are a few counts of this clonotype. The gene calls are TRBV30 and TRBJ2-5; TRBD1 aligns across 8 bases. There are 13 residues in the CDR3. The germline gives CDR1 GTSNPN, CDR2 SVGIG (reference sequence). Losses at the gene ends were 2 bases for V and 2 bases for J; bases not matched to a gene: 1. The CDR3 protein is CAWSNRGQETQYF. The CDR3 DNA is TGTGCCTGGAGTAACAGGGGGCAAGAGACCCAGTACTTC.

This clonotype was seen ten or more times. The gene calls are TRBV7-6 and TRBJ1-5; 10 positions agree with TRBD1. The CDR3 is made up of 14 amino acids. Germline V lookup: CDR1 SGHVS, CDR2 FNYEAQ. The CDR3 reads CARTGTGDNQPQHF. The DNA for the CDR3 is TGTGCACGAACGGGGACAGGGGATAATCAGCCCCAGCATTTT. The complete variable domain, with remaining parts taken from reference TRBV7-6 and TRBJ1-5, reads GAGVSQSPRYKVTKRGQDVALRCDPISGHVSLYWYRQALGQGPEFLTYFNYEAQQDKSGLPNDRFSAERPEGSISTLTIQRTEQRDSAMYRCARTGTGDNQPQHFGDGTRLSIL.

The rearrangement links TRBV18 to TRBJ1-5; no clear D. From germline, CDR1 is KGHSH and CDR2 LQKENI. The CDR3 is 17 amino acids. The V gene lost 2 bases and the J gene lost 4 bases, with 18 bases spanning the gap. The CDR3 region is CASSPYPFQTGNQPQHF. The CDR3 nucleotides are TGTGCCAGCTCACCATACCCGTTTCAGACGGGGAATCAGCCCCAGCATTTT.

V and J are TRBV18 and TRBJ2-6; 9 positions match TRBD1. Germline V gives CDR1 KGHSH, CDR2 LQKENI. CDR3 length: 18 residues. Trimming removed 6 bases from V and 2 bases from J; junction bases left unmatched: 11. CDR3 nucleotide sequence: TGTGCCAGCTCGGACGACAGGGGGAACTGGGCTGGGGCCAACGTCCTGACTTTC. Protein sequence: CASSDDRGNWAGANVLTF.

This chain uses TRBV18 with TRBJ2-7; D may be TRBD1 or TRBD2 (6 bases each). V was clipped by 3 bases and J by 5 bases, with 11 bases between them. Germline loops: CDR1 KGHSH, CDR2 LQKENI. The CDR3 runs 13 residues. Here the CDR3 DNA reads TGTGCCAGCTCACCTAACAGGGAGGACGAGCAGTACTTC. Its translation: CASSPNREDEQYF. The full variable domain, completed using reference TRBV18 and TRBJ2-7, is NAGVMQNPRHLVRRRGQEARLRCSPMKGHSHVYWYRQLPEEGLKFMVYLQKENIIDESGMPKERFSAEFPKEGPSILRIQQVVRGDSAAYFCASSPNREDEQYFGPGTRLTVT.

The CDR3 spells CASSFISETCQPQHF. Written as DNA, the CDR3 is TGTGCCAGCAGCTTTATCTCCGAGACATGCCAGCCCCAGCATTTT. The rearrangement uses TRBV5-4 and TRBJ1-5; D unclear. Germline-derived CDR1 and CDR2 are SGHNT and YYREEE (reference sequence). The CDR3 is 15 amino acids. V dropped 2 bases and J dropped 7 bases, with 16 bases sitting between them. Full variable domain (outside the CDR3, taken from reference TRBV5-4 and TRBJ1-5): ETGVTQSPTHLIKTRGQQVTLRCSSQSGHNTVSWYQQALGQGPQFIFQYYREEENGRGNFPPRFSGLQFPNYSSELNVNALELDDSALYLCASSFISETCQPQHFGDGTRLSIL.

The V and J genes are TRBV5-5 and TRBJ2-3; TRBD2 matches at 12 bases. The V segment lost 4 bases and the J segment 2 bases; nucleotides outside the gene matches: 5. The CDR3 runs 16 residues. The germline V gene encodes CDR1 SGHKS and CDR2 YYEKEE (reference sequence). The CDR3 protein is CASSARLAGVTDTQYF. Here the CDR3 DNA reads TGTGCCAGCAGCGCCAGACTAGCGGGGGTCACAGATACGCAGTATTTT.